This T cell receptor (beta chain) originates from a study of cytomegalovirus exposure and HLA in healthy donors. Study information: Some 180 million T cells yielded more than 90 million unique TCR beta sequences in earlier analysis. Drawn from HLA-typed donors, approximately 85 million unique TCRs were held in an early data release.

A multiplex PCR was run with 60 Vbeta primers and 13 Jbeta primers. Using immunoSEQ multiplex PCR, the repertoire was profiled, and TCRdb retains in-frame clones only, with some absent. Of approximately 190,000 clones in the sample, 82% were seen once. Germline-derived CDR1 and CDR2 are KGHSH and LQKENI. This CDR3 region has 16 residues. Trimming pared 1 base from V and 6 bases from J, leaving 17 bases between. The sequence was collected from a woman aged 18-29 years in good health and CMV-seronegative. The J gene is TRBJ2-3, the V gene TRBV18; D possibly corresponds to TRBD2 (5 bases). Sequencing was carried out using PBMCs. The CDR3 spells CASSPRGRGPTDTQYF. The CDR3 DNA reads TGTGCCAGCTCACCACGAGGGCGCGGTCCCACCGATACGCAGTATTTT.